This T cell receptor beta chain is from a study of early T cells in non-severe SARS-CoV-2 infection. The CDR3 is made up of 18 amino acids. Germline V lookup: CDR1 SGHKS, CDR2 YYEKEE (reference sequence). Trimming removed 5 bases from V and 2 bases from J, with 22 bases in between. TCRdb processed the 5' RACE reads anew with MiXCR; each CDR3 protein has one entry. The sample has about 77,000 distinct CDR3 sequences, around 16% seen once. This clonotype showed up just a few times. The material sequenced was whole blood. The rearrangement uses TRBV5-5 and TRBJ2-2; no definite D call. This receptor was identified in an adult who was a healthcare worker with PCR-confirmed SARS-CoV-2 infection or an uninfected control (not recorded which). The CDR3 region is CASRLGSAPFSNTGELFF. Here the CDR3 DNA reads TGTGCCAGCAGGCTCGGCTCAGCCCCCTTTTCTAACACCGGGGAGCTGTTTTTT.